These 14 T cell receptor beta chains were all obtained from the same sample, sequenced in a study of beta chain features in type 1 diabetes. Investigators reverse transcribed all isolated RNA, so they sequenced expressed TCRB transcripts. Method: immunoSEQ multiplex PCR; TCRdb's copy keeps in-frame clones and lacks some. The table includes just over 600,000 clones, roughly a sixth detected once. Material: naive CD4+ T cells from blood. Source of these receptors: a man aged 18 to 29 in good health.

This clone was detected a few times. CDR3 protein: CASRSRNRVTSYEQYF. For the CDR3, the DNA is TGTGCCAGCAGAAGCAGGAACAGGGTTACTTCCTACGAGCAGTACTTC. V usage is TRBV2 and J usage is TRBJ2-7; possibly TRBD1 for D (6 bases). CDR1 is SNHLY, CDR2 FYNNEI, per germline. V lost 6 bases, J lost 1 base, and 19 bases lay in between. This CDR3 spans 16 amino acids.

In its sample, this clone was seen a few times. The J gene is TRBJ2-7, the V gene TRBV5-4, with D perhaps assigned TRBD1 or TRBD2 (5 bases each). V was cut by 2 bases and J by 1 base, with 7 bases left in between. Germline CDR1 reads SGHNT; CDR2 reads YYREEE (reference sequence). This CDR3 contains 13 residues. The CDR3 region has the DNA TGTGCCAGCAGCTTCGGGACGTCCTACGAGCAGTACTTC. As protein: CASSFGTSYEQYF.

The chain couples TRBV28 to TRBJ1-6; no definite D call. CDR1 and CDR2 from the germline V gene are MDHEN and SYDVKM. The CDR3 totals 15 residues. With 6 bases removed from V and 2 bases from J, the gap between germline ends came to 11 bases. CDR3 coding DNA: TGTGCCAGCAGGTCCCCCGGGCCCTATAATTCACCCCTCCACTTT. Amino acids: CASRSPGPYNSPLHF.

The CDR3 loop reads CASGGENLRWEKLFF. The CDR3, as DNA: TGCGCCAGCGGGGGGGAGAACCTGCGTTGGGAAAAACTGTTTTTT. V is TRBV10-2 and J is TRBJ1-4; possibly TRBD1 for D (5 bases). Trimming took off 8 bases at V and 8 bases at J, with 21 bases between the two ends. The CDR3 runs 15 residues. Germline-derived CDR1 and CDR2 are WSHSY and SAAADI.

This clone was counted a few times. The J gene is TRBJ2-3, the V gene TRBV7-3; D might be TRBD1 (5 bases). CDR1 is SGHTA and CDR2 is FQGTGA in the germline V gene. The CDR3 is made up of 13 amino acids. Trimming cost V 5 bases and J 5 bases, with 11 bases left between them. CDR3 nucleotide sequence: TGTGCCAGCAGCGGACGACAGAGAGATACGCAGTATTTT. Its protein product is CASSGRQRDTQYF.

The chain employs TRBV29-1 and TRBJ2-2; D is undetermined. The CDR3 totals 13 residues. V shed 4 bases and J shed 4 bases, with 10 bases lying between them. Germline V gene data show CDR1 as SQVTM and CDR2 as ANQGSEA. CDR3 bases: TGCAGCGTTGGGAGATCGGGCACCGGGGAGCTGTTTTTT. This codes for CSVGRSGTGELFF.

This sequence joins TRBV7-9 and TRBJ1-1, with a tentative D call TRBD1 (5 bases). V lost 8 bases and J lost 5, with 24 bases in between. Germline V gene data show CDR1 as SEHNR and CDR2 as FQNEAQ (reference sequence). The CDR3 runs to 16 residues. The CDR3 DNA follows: TGTGCCAGCCTTACTTATTGGGGCTCGAGGAGTACTGAAGCTTTCTTT. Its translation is CASLTYWGSRSTEAFF.

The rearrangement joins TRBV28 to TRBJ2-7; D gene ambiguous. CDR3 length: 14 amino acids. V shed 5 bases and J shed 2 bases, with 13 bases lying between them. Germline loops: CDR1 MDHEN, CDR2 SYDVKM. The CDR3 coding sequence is TGTGCCAGCAGTCCCGGACCGGGTCCCTACGAGCAGTACTTC. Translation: CASSPGPGPYEQYF.

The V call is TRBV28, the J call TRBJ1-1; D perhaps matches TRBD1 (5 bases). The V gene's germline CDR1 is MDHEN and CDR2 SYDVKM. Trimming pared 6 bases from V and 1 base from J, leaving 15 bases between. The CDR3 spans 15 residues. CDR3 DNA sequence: TGTGCCAGCAGGGGACGAGGAACAGGGAACACTGAAGCTTTCTTT. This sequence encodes CASRGRGTGNTEAFF.

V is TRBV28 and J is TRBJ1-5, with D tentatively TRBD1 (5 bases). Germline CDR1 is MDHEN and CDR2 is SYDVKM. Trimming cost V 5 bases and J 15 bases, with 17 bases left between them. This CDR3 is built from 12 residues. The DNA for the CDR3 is TGTGCCAGCAGTATTCCAGGGTTGAACGCGCATTTT. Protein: CASSIPGLNAHF.

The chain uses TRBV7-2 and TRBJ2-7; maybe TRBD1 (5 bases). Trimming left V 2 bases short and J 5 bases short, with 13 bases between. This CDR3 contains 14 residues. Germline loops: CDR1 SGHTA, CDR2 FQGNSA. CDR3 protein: CASSLRQNVNEQYF. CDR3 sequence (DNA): TGTGCCAGCAGCTTAAGACAGAACGTGAACGAGCAGTACTTC. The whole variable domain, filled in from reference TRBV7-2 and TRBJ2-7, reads GAGVSQSPSNKVTEKGKDVELRCDPISGHTALYWYRQSLGQGLEFLIYFQGNSAPDKSGLPSDRFSAERTGGSVSTLTIQRTQQEDSAVYLCASSLRQNVNEQYFGPGTRLTVT.

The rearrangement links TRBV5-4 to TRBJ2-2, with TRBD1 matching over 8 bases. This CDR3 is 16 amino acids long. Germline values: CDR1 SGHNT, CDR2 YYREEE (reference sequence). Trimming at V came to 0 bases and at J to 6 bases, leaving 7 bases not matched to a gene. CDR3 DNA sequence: TGTGCCAGCAGCTTGGACCCCCAGGGGGCCGCCGGGGAGCTGTTTTTT. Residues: CASSLDPQGAAGELFF.

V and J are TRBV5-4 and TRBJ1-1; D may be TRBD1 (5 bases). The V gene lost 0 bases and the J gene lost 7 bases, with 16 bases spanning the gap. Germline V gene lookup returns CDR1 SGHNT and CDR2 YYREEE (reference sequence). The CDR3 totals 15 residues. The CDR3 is CASSLEWRQGVEAFF. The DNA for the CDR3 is TGTGCCAGCAGCTTGGAATGGCGCCAGGGAGTTGAAGCTTTCTTT.

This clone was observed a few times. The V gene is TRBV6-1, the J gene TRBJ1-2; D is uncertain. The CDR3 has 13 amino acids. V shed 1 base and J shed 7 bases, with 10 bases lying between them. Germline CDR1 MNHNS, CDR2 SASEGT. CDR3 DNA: TGTGCCAGCAGTGAAGTTAACTCGTCTGGCTACACCTTC. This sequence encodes CASSEVNSSGYTF.